This TCR beta chain was documented in a study of cytomegalovirus exposure and HLA in healthy donors. The CDR3 runs 13 residues. V lost 0 bases, J lost 4 bases, and 4 bases lay in between. CDR1 is SGDLS, CDR2 YYNGEE, per germline. PCR primers comprised 60 Vbeta and 13 Jbeta primers. Measured with immunoSEQ multiplex PCR; TCRdb has only the in-frame clones, and not every one. The data show 150,000 or so clones, and the top ten clones hold approximately 1.8%. Sequenced sample: PBMCs. V and J are TRBV9 and TRBJ2-2; no definite D call. This receptor was identified in a man between 18 and 35 years old in good health and CMV-seronegative. The CDR3 sequence: CASSVGPTGELFF. CDR3 bases: TGTGCCAGCAGCGTAGGGCCCACCGGGGAGCTGTTTTTT. Combining the CDR3 with reference TRBV9 and TRBJ2-2 gives the whole variable domain DSGVTQTPKHLITATGQRVTLRCSPRSGDLSVYWYQQSLDQGLQFLIQYYNGEERAKGNILERFSAQQFPDLHSELNLSSLELGDSALYFCASSVGPTGELFFGEGSRLTVL.